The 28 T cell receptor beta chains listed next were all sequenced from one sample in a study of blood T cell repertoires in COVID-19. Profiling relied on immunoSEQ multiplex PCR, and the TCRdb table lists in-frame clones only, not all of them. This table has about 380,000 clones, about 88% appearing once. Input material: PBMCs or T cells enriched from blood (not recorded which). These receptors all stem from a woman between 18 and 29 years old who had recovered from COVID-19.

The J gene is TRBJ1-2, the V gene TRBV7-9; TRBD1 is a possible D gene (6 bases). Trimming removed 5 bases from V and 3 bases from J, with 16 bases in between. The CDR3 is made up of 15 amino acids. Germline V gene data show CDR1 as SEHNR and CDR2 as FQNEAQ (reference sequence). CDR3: CASSPPRDRYYGYTF. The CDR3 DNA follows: TGTGCCAGCAGCCCCCCCCGCGACAGGTACTATGGCTACACCTTC.

The CDR3 DNA sequence: TGTGCCAGCAGCGTAGACGCGGGGGTTTTAGAGTATACCGGGGAGCTGTTTTTT. Amino acid sequence: CASSVDAGVLEYTGELFF. This chain links TRBV9 with TRBJ2-2; 7 positions match TRBD2. The germline V gene has CDR1 SGDLS and CDR2 YYNGEE. This CDR3 comprises 18 residues. The V and J ends lost 0 bases and 5 bases, in that order; junction bases with no gene match: 13.

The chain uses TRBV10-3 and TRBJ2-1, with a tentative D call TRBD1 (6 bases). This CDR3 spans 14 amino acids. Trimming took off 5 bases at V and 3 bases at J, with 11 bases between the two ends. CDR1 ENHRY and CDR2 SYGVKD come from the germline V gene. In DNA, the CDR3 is TGTGCCATCAGTCGACAGGACTTCTACAATGAGCAGTTCTTC. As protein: CAISRQDFYNEQFF.

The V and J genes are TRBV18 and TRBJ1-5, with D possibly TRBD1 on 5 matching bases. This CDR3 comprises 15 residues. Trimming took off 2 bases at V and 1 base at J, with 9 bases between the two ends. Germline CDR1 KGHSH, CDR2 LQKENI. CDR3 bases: TGTGCCAGCTCACCAGCCCAGGGAAGCAATCAGCCCCAGCATTTT. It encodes CASSPAQGSNQPQHF.

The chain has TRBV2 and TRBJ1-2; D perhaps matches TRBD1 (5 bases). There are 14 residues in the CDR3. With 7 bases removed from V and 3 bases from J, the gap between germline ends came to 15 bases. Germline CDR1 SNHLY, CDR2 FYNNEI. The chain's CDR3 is CASMEEGEYYGYTF. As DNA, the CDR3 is TGTGCCAGCATGGAAGAAGGGGAATACTATGGCTACACCTTC.

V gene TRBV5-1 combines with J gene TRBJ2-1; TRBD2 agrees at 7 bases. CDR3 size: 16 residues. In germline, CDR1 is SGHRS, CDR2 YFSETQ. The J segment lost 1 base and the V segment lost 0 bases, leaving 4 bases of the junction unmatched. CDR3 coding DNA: TGCGCCAGCAGCTTGGTCCCGCGGGGGTCCTACAATGAGCAGTTCTTC. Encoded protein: CASSLVPRGSYNEQFF. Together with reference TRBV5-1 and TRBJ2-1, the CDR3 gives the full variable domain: KAGVTQTPRYLIKTRGQQVTLSCSPISGHRSVSWYQQTPGQGLQFLFEYFSETQRNKGNFPGRFSGRQFSNSRSEMNVSTLELGDSALYLCASSLVPRGSYNEQFFGPGTRLTVL.

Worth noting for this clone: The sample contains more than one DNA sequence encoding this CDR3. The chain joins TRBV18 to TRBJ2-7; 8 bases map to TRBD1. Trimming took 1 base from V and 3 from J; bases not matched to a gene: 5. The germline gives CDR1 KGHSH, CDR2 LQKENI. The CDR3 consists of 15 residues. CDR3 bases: TGTGCCAGCTCACCACGCACAGGGGGTAGCTACGAGCAGTACTTC. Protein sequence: CASSPRTGGSYEQYF.

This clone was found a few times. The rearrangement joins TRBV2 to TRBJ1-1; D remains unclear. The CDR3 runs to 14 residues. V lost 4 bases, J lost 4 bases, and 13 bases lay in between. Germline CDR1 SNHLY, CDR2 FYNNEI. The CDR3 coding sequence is TGTGCCAGCAGTGGTACGGAGGGATTCACTGAAGCTTTCTTT. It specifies CASSGTEGFTEAFF. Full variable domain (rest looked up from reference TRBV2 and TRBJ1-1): EPEVTQTPSHQVTQMGQEVILRCVPISNHLYFYWYRQILGQKVEFLVSFYNNEISEKSEIFDDQFSVERPDGSNFTLKIRSTKLEDSAMYFCASSGTEGFTEAFFGQGTRLTVV.

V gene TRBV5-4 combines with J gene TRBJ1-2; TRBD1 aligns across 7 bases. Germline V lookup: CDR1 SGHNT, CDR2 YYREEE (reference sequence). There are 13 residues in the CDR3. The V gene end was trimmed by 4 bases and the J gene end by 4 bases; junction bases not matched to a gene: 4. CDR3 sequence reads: CASSPDRVYGYTF. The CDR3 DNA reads TGTGCCAGCAGCCCAGACAGGGTCTATGGCTACACCTTC.

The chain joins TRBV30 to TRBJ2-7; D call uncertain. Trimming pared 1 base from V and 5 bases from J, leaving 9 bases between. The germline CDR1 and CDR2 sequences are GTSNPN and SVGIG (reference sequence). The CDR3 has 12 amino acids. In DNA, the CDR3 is TGTGCCTGGAGTGGCGTAGAAAACGAGCAGTACTTC. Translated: CAWSGVENEQYF.

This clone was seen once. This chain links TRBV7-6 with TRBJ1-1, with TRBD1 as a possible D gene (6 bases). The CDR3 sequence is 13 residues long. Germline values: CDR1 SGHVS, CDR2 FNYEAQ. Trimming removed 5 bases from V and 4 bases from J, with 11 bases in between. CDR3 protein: CASSPGVITEAFF. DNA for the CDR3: TGTGCCAGCAGCCCAGGGGTAATCACTGAAGCTTTCTTT. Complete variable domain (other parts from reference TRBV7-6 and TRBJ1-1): GAGVSQSPRYKVTKRGQDVALRCDPISGHVSLYWYRQALGQGPEFLTYFNYEAQQDKSGLPNDRFSAERPEGSISTLTIQRTEQRDSAMYRCASSPGVITEAFFGQGTRLTVV.

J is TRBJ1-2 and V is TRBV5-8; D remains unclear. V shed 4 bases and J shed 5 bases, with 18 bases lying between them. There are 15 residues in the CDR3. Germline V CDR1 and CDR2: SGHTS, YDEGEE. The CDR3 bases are TGTGCCAGCAGCACTCGCGGGAGTGGATATTATGGCTACACCTTC. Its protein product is CASSTRGSGYYGYTF.

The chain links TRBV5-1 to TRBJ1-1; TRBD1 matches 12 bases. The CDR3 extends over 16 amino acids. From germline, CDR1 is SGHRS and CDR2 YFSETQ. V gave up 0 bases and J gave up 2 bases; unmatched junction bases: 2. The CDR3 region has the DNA TGCGCCAGCAGCTTGGGGGACAGGGGGCTTAACACTGAAGCTTTCTTT. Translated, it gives CASSLGDRGLNTEAFF.

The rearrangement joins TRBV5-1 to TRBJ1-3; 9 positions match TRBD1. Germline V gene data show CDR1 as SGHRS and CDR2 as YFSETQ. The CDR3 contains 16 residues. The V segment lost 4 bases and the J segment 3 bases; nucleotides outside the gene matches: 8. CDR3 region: CASSLQGAFVGNTIYF. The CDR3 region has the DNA TGCGCCAGCAGCCTACAGGGGGCGTTCGTTGGAAACACCATATATTTT.

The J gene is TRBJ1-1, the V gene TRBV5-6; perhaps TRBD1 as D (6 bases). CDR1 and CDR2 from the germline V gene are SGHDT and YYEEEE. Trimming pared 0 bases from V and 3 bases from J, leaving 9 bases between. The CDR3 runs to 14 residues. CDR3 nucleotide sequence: TGTGCCAGCAGCTTGGCATCAGGGGACACTGAAGCTTTCTTT. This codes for CASSLASGDTEAFF.

The CDR3 spells CASSQEGSPLHF. CDR3 sequence (DNA): TGCGCCAGCAGCCAGGAGGGCTCACCCCTCCACTTT. This chain uses TRBV4-3 with TRBJ1-6; D remains ambiguous. V lost 3 bases to trimming and J lost 10 bases, with 7 bases between them. Germline CDR1 is LGHNA and CDR2 is YSLEER. The CDR3 spans 12 residues.

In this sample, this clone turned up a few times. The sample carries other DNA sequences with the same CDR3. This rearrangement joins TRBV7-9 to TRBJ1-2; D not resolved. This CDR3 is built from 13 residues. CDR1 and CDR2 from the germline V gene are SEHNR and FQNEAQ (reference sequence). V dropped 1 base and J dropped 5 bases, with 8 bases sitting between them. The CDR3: CASSLGGPYGYTF. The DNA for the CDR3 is TGTGCCAGCAGCTTAGGTGGCCCATATGGCTACACCTTC.

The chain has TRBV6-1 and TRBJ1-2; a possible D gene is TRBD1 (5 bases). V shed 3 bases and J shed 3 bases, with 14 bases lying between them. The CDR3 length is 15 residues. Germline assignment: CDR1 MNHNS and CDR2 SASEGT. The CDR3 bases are TGTGCCAGCAGTGACAGGGAAGGTTCTTACTATGGCTACACCTTC. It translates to CASSDREGSYYGYTF.

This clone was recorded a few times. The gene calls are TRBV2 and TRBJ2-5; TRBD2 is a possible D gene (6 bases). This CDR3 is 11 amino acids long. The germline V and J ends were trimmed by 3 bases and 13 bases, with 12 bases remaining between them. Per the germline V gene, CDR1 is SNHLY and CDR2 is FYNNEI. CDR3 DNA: TGTGCCAGCAGTGAGTGGGACTCCCCGTACTTC. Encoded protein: CASSEWDSPYF.

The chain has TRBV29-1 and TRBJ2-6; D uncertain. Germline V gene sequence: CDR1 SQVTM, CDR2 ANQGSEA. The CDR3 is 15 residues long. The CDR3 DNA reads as TGCAGGAGAGGAGCCGCAGAGTCCGGGGCCAACGTCCTGACTTTC. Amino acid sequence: CRRGAAESGANVLTF.

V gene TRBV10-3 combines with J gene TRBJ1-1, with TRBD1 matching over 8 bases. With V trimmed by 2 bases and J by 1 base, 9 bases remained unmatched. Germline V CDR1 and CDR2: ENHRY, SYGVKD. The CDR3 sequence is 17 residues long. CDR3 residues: CAISETVDRAANTEAFF. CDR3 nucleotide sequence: TGTGCCATCAGTGAGACCGTGGACAGGGCGGCGAACACTGAAGCTTTCTTT.

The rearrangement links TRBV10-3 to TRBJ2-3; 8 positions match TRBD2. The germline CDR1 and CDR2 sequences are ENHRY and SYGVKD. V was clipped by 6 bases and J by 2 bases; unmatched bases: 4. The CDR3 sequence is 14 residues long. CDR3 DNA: TGTGCCATCAGAGGGCGGGGGGCCACAGATACGCAGTATTTT. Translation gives CAIRGRGATDTQYF.

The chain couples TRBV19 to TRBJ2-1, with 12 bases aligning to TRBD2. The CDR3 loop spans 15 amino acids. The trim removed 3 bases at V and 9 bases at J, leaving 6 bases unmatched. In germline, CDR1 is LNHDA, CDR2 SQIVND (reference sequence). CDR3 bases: TGTGCCAGTAGTATTCTAGCGGGGGGGCATCCTGAGCAGTTCTTC. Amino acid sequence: CASSILAGGHPEQFF.

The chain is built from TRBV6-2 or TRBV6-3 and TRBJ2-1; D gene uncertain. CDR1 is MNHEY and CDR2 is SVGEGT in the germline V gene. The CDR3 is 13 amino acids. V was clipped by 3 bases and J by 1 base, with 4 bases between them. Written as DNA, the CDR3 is TGTGCCAGCAGTTATTATTCCTACAATGAGCAGTTCTTC. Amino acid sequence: CASSYYSYNEQFF.

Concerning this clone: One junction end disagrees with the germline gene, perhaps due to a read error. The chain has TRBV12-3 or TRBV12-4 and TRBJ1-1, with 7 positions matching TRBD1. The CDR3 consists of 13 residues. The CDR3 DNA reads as TGTGCCAGCAGTCCCAGGGGGAACCCTGAAGCTTTCTTT. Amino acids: CASSPRGNPEAFF.

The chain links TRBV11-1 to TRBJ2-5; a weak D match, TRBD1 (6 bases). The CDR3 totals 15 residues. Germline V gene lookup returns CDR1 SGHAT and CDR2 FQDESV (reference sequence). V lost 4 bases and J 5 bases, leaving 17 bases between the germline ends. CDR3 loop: CASSSTGQRGETQYF. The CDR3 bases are TGTGCCAGCAGCTCGACGGGACAACGAGGGGAGACCCAGTACTTC.

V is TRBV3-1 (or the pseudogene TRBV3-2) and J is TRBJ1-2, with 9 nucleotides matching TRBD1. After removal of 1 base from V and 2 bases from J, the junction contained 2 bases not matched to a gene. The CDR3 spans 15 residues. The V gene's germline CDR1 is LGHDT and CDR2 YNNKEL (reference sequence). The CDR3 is CASSQAGQGNYGYTF. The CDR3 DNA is TGTGCCAGCAGCCAAGCCGGACAGGGGAACTATGGCTACACCTTC.

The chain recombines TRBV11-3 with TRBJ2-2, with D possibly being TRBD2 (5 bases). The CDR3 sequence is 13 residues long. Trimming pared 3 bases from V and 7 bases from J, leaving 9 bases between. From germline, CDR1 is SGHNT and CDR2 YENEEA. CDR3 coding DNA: TGTGCCAGCAGCTTTAGCGTGGTCGGGGAGCTGTTTTTT. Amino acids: CASSFSVVGELFF.